This T cell receptor beta chain was obtained from a study of EBV T-cell therapy then PD-1 blockade in nasopharyngeal carcinoma. This clone has only one observation. Antigen: not known. Clones were read by immunoSEQ multiplex PCR, and TCRdb kept only the in-frame ones, dropping some. The data contain more than 15,000 clones, over 80% of them singletons. The V gene's germline CDR1 is DFQATT and CDR2 SNEGSKA (reference sequence). The CDR3 runs 11 residues. V dropped 1 base and J dropped 6 bases, with 6 bases sitting between them. Treatment: AdE1-LMPpoly-expanded autologous EBV-specific T-cell therapy followed by anti-PD-1 nivolumab.

The receptor was derived from a man between 35 and 55 years old with nasopharyngeal carcinoma. The V and J genes are TRBV20-1 and TRBJ1-2; no clear D gene. This specimen consisted of CD8+ T cells from blood, obtained at day 0 from a patient whose treatment included autologous EBV-specific T cells and nivolumab. The CDR3 loop is CSARVGNGYTF. In DNA, the CDR3 is TGCAGTGCTAGAGTAGGGAATGGCTACACCTTC.